This is a list of T cell receptor beta chains from one sample in a study of cytomegalovirus exposure and HLA in healthy donors. Assay used: immunoSEQ multiplex PCR; TCRdb lists only in-frame clones, some missing. Among approximately 95,000 clones listed, approximately 81% were seen once. Material for sequencing was PBMCs. All receptors come from a woman aged 40-49 years in good health and CMV-seropositive. CDR3s include the opening cysteine and the closing phenylalanine or tryptophan. A D gene is named only where the DNA matches it firmly. Rows may omit the clone size; those that give it use once, few, many or a size class.

-	TRBV6-1	TRBJ2-1	-	CASSVEPQDEQFF	TGTGCCAGCTCAGTAGAGCCCCAGGATGAGCAGTTCTTC
TRBD2	TRBV2	TRBJ2-7	once	CASTMAGEVEQYF	TGTGCCAGCACTATGGCGGGAGAGGTCGAGCAGTACTTC
-	TRBV5-1	TRBJ2-5	-	CASSLAVAAQETQYF	TGCGCCAGCAGCTTGGCGGTAGCGGCTCAAGAGACCCAGTACTTC
-	TRBV7-5	TRBJ2-2	-	CARSLKGSGELFF	TGTGCCAGAAGCTTAAAGGGGTCCGGGGAGCTGTTTTTT
-	TRBV19	TRBJ2-1	-	CASSTGLKEDSSYNEQFF	TGTGCCAGTAGTACCGGTCTCAAAGAAGACTCCTCCTACAATGAGCAGTTCTTC
TRBD1	TRBV27	TRBJ2-7	-	CASSFGTGGREQYF	TGTGCCAGCAGTTTTGGGACAGGGGGCAGGGAGCAGTACTTC
-	TRBV7-2	TRBJ2-7	-	CASSLRGIGYEQYF	TGTGCCAGCAGCTTAAGGGGGATTGGCTACGAGCAGTACTTC
-	TRBV18	TRBJ1-3	-	CASSQAGVSSGNTIYF	TGTGCCAGCTCACAGGCCGGGGTCTCCTCTGGAAACACCATATATTTT
TRBD1	TRBV5-1	TRBJ2-5	-	CASSLEGTGVTTQYF	TGCGCCAGCAGCTTGGAAGGGACAGGGGTAACGACCCAGTACTTC
-	TRBV2	TRBJ2-5	-	CASSELRAGKAQYF	TGTGCCAGCAGTGAGTTAAGGGCGGGTAAGGCCCAGTACTTC
-	TRBV6-1	TRBJ1-1	few	CASSGNLEGDTEAFF	TGTGCCAGCAGTGGAAACCTGGAGGGAGACACTGAAGCTTTCTTT
TRBD1	TRBV19	TRBJ1-1	-	CASSNRGPGHTEAFF	TGTGCCAGTAGTAACAGGGGGCCGGGACACACTGAAGCTTTCTTT
-	TRBV7-2	TRBJ2-1	-	CASSLGIGTRNEQFF	TGTGCCAGCAGCTTAGGGATCGGGACTCGCAATGAGCAGTTCTTC
TRBD1	TRBV7-8	TRBJ1-2	once	CASSPSRQGGYGYTF	TGTGCCAGCAGCCCCAGCCGACAGGGGGGCTATGGCTACACCTTC
-	TRBV10-3	TRBJ2-3	once	CAIYDRGSQYF	TGTGCCATATACGACAGAGGATCGCAGTATTTT
TRBD1	TRBV18	TRBJ1-2	-	CASSPGQGDYGYTF	TGTGCCAGCTCACCAGGACAGGGCGACTATGGCTACACCTTC
-	TRBV7-3	TRBJ1-1	-	CASSLGGRDNTEAFF	TGTGCCAGCAGCTTGGGAGGGCGTGATAACACTGAAGCTTTCTTT
TRBD1	TRBV27	TRBJ2-6	-	CASSLWGQGAFSGANVLTF	TGTGCCAGCAGTTTATGGGGACAGGGGGCTTTCTCTGGGGCCAACGTCCTGACTTTC
-	TRBV5-6	TRBJ1-2	-	CASSFPGQGWYGYTF	TGTGCCAGCAGCTTTCCTGGGCAGGGCTGGTATGGCTACACCTTC
-	TRBV28	TRBJ1-4	-	CASRPQGFGEKLFF	TGTGCCAGCAGACCCCAGGGGTTTGGTGAAAAACTGTTTTTT
-	TRBV18	TRBJ2-7	-	CASSPRTDVYEQYF	TGTGCCAGCTCACCACGGACAGATGTCTACGAGCAGTACTTC
-	TRBV4-1	TRBJ1-1	-	CASSSPRDTERSTEAFF	TGCGCCAGCAGCTCCCCCCGGGACACAGAGAGGAGCACTGAAGCTTTCTTT